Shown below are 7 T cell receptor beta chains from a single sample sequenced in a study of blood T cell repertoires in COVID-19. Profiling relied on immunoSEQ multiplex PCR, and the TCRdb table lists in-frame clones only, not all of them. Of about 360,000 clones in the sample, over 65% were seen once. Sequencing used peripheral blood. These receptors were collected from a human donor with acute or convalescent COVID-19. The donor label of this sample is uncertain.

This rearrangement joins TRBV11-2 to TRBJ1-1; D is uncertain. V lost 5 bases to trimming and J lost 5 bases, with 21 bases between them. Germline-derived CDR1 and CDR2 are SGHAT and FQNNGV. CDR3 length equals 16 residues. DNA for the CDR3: TGTGCCAGCAGCGAAGAAGTCGGGGTTCTAGGGACTGAAGCTTTCTTT. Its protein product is CASSEEVGVLGTEAFF.

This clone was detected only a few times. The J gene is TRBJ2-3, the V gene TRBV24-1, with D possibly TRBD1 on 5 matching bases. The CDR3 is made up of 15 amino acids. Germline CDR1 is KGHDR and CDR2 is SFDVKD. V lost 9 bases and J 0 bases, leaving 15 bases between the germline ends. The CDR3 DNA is TGTGCCACCGCGAACCGGGCAGGGAGCACAGATACGCAGTATTTT. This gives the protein CATANRAGSTDTQYF.

The CDR3 nucleotides are TGTGCCAGCAGTTACCGGGGGGGGCCGAACACTGAAGCTTTCTTT. As protein: CASSYRGGPNTEAFF. The chain carries TRBV6-5 and TRBJ1-1; maybe TRBD1 (6 bases). V dropped 2 bases and J dropped 1 base, with 11 bases sitting between them. Germline CDR1 reads MNHEY; CDR2 reads SVGAGI. CDR3 length: 15 residues.

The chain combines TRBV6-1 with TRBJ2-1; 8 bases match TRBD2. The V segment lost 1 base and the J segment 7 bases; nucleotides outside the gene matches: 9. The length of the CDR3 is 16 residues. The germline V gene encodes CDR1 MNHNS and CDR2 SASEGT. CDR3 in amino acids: CASSEVGSGSGNEQFF. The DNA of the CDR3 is TGTGCCAGCAGTGAAGTCGGGAGCGGGAGTGGGAATGAGCAGTTCTTC.

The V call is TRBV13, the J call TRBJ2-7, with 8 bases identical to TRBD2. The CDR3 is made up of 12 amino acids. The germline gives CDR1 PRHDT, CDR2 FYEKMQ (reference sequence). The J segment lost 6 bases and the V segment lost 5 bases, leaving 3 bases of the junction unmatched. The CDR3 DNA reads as TGTGCCAGCAGCGCCACTAGCGGCGAGCAGTACTTC. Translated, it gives CASSATSGEQYF.

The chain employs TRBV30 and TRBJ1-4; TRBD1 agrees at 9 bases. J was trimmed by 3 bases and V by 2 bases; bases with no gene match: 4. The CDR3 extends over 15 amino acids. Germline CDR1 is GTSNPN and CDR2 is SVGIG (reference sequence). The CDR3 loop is CAWSHRGLPNEKLFF. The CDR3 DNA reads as TGTGCCTGGAGTCACAGGGGGCTCCCTAATGAAAAACTGTTTTTT.

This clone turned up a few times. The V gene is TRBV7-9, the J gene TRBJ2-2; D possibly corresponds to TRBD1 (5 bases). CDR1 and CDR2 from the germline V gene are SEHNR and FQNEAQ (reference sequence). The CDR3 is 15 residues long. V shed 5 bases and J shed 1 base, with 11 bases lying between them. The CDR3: CASSQGALNTGELFF. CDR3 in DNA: TGTGCCAGCAGCCAAGGGGCCCTGAACACCGGGGAGCTGTTTTTT.